A selection of T cell receptor beta chains follows, all from one sample in a study of T cell repertoires in cytomegalovirus infection. One entry per CDR3 protein, called by TCRdb with MiXCR from the reads. The data show 200,000 to 300,000 distinct CDR3 sequences, 9.1% seen once. Sequencing used PBMCs. Source of these receptors: a human donor in good health (CMV status not recorded). Some clones in this sample may be carry-over from other donors' samples. CDR3s include the opening cysteine and the closing phenylalanine or tryptophan. Each record gives: J gene, CDR3 length, D gene, clone size, V gene, CDR3 protein, CDR3 DNA. The D gene is left open where the match is weak. Not every row has a clone size; where given, it reads once, few, many or a size class.

TRBJ1-1,13,.,many,TRBV12-3/TRBV12-4,CASNPKMNTEAFF,TGTGCCAGCAACCCTAAGATGAACACTGAAGCTTTCTTT
TRBJ2-1,13,.,many,TRBV28,CATRGGFLNEQFF,TGTGCCACCAGGGGGGGGTTTTTAAATGAGCAGTTCTTC
TRBJ2-7,14,TRBD1,few,TRBV5-1,CASSRGGTGVEQYF,TGCGCCAGCAGTCGAGGGGGGACAGGGGTCGAGCAGTACTTC
TRBJ2-1,14,.,many,TRBV20-1,CSASEWGSYNEQFF,TGCAGTGCTAGCGAATGGGGCTCTTACAATGAGCAGTTCTTC
TRBJ1-6,12,.,many,TRBV29-1,CSVEDGGGPLHF,TGCAGCGTTGAAGACGGGGGGGGACCCCTCCACTTT
TRBJ1-2,13,TRBD1,many,TRBV12-3/TRBV12-4,CASRTGGSYGYTF,TGTGCCAGCAGGACAGGGGGAAGCTATGGCTACACCTTC
TRBJ1-1,16,.,few,TRBV5-6,CASSSGTQPTNTEAFF,TGTGCCAGCAGCAGCGGGACCCAACCCACAAACACTGAAGCTTTCTTT
TRBJ2-7,12,.,.,TRBV7-8,CASSSRPGEQYF,TGTGCCAGCAGCTCCCGACCGGGCGAGCAGTACTTC
TRBJ2-7,11,.,few,TRBV20-1,CSASAGDEQYF,TGCAGTGCCTCAGCGGGTGATGAGCAGTACTTC
TRBJ1-5,15,.,many,TRBV7-8,CASSWGAGSNQPQHF,TGTGCCAGCAGCTGGGGAGCCGGTAGCAATCAGCCCCAGCATTTT
TRBJ2-5,14,.,many,TRBV7-2,CASSLSGAGETQYF,TGTGCCAGCAGCTTATCGGGGGCTGGGGAGACCCAGTACTTC
TRBJ2-5,15,.,many,TRBV25-1,CASSPLGGGDETQYF,TGTGCCAGCAGTCCCCTGGGAGGGGGCGACGAGACCCAGTACTTC
TRBJ1-2,15,.,few,TRBV6-5,CASSSVARANYGYTF,TGTGCCAGCAGCTCCGTGGCCCGAGCTAACTATGGCTACACCTTC
TRBJ1-3,14,.,many,TRBV12-3/TRBV12-4,CASSARVSGNTIYF,TGTGCCAGCAGCGCCAGGGTATCTGGAAACACCATATATTTT
TRBJ1-3,18,TRBD1,many,TRBV2,CASSSPGQGYPGGNTIYF,TGTGCCAGCAGCTCTCCGGGACAGGGGTACCCCGGGGGAAACACCATATATTTT
TRBJ1-1,15,.,many,TRBV7-8,CASSPMNMGGTEAFF,TGTGCCAGCAGCCCAATGAATATGGGGGGGACTGAAGCTTTCTTT